What follows describes a single TCR beta chain. The sample is drawn from a study of T cell responses to AZD1222 COVID-19 vaccine. Only in-frame clones appear in the TCRdb table, and some are missing; sequencing was by immunoSEQ multiplex PCR. The sample carries roughly 140,000 clones, 87% recorded once. The CDR3 totals 15 residues. CDR1 and CDR2 from the germline V gene are SGHTA and FQGNSA. The junction had 8 bases not matched to a gene; V was cut back by 3 bases and J by 6 bases. The chain uses TRBV7-2 and TRBJ1-2; 9 bases are shared with TRBD1. The sequence derives from an adult who received the AZD1222 COVID-19 vaccine. Sequenced here: peripheral blood, sampled 28 days after the second AZD1222 dose. CDR3 DNA: TGTGCCAGCAGCTTCGTTACAGGGGGCGCCCATGGCTACACCTTC. It translates to CASSFVTGGAHGYTF.